This section outlines one T cell receptor (beta chain) sequence together with its context. The antigen remains unidentified. This sample was taken from a study of shared clonotypes between healthy human individuals. General study findings and limits: Only blood underwent sampling, and tissue repertoires likely differ.

The V gene's germline CDR1 is SGHTS and CDR2 YDEGEE. CDR3 length: 15 amino acids. V was clipped by 0 bases and J by 6 bases, with 16 bases between them. The table came from immunoSEQ multiplex PCR; TCRdb's copy has only in-frame clones and leaves some out. The repertoire holds about 2.3 million clones, with roughly 93% as singletons. The sample comprised naive CD4+ T cells from PBMCs. The subset is: CD45RA+ positively selected. The receptor's source is a man between 18 and 35 years old in good health. Some clones in this sample may be carry-over from other donors' samples. The chain recombines TRBV5-8 with TRBJ2-7; D may be TRBD2 (5 bases). CDR3: CASSLARIHAGEQYF. Written as DNA, the CDR3 is TGTGCCAGCAGCTTGGCCAGAATTCACGCGGGCGAGCAGTACTTC.